The entry that follows covers one T cell receptor (beta chain) sequence. This record comes from a study of control samples from healthy donors and cancer patients. CDR1 is MDHEN and CDR2 is SYDVKM in the germline V gene. V dropped 5 bases and J dropped 0 bases, with 14 bases sitting between them. The CDR3 is 16 amino acids. Clones were sequenced by immunoSEQ multiplex PCR, and TCRdb holds only the in-frame ones, with some missing. The sample records fewer than 200,000 clones, nearly 96% being singletons. Sample: blood. The chain recombines TRBV28 with TRBJ1-5, with no clear D. This TCR was sampled from a woman under 40 in good health. The CDR3 loop reads CASSISSLLSNQPQHF. The CDR3 nucleotides read TGTGCCAGCAGTATCTCATCACTCCTTAGCAATCAGCCCCAGCATTTT.